Listed here are 6 T cell receptor beta chains from one sample, sequenced in a study of blood T cell repertoires in COVID-19 (dated by TCRdb to 2018 to 2021). Library construction relied on the immunoSEQ multiplex PCR assay. Here the immuneACCESS table is served through TCRdb, limited to in-frame sequences with V and J called. Missing clones are a known gap in these copies; in checked studies unresolved V genes cover under half, and the rest lacks a known reason. The sample table records about 59,000 clones; 70% to 80% of these occur just once. Roughly 12% of the sample is taken by the ten largest. Input material: peripheral blood. Receptors were obtained from an elderly man with acute or convalescent COVID-19.

The genes are TRBV5-6 and TRBJ1-6; D might be TRBD1 (5 bases). V lost 1 base to trimming and J lost 8 bases, with 7 bases between them. The germline gives CDR1 SGHDT, CDR2 YYEEEE. This CDR3 has 13 residues. The CDR3 protein is CASSLTGDSPLHF. The CDR3 DNA reads TGTGCCAGCAGCTTGACAGGAGATTCACCCCTCCACTTT.

This sequence joins TRBV5-1 and TRBJ2-7; the match to TRBD2 covers 7 bases. V shed 0 bases, J shed 1 base, and the junction held 7 bases outside the gene matches. Germline V lookup: CDR1 SGHRS, CDR2 YFSETQ. There are 16 residues in the CDR3. DNA for the CDR3: TGCGCCAGCAGCTTGGCCGGGACGGGGGGATCCTACGAGCAGTACTTC. This translates into CASSLAGTGGSYEQYF.

The chain is built from TRBV7-9 and TRBJ2-5; D gene uncertain. Trimming removed 5 bases from V and 12 bases from J, with 16 bases in between. The CDR3 runs to 12 residues. The germline gives CDR1 SEHNR, CDR2 FQNEAQ (reference sequence). The CDR3 bases are TGTGCCAGCAGCCCCATGGTGGGCTTGGAGTACTTC. Amino acid sequence: CASSPMVGLEYF.

This clone showed up just a few times. The chain employs TRBV21-1 and TRBJ2-5; TRBD1 reflects the table's D call only, with no check against the DNA. TRBV21-1 is flagged as a pseudogene. The CDR3 sequence is 17 residues long. CDR3 nucleotides: TGTGCCAGCAGCCCCCGGACAGGGTATGTTTTTGGGGAGACCCAGTACTTC. Protein: CASSPRTGYVFGETQYF.

This chain links TRBV10-1 with TRBJ2-5; a possible D gene is TRBD2 (5 bases). V gave up 5 bases and J gave up 5 bases, with 15 bases separating them. This CDR3 is 14 amino acids long. The germline V gene has CDR1 WNHNN and CDR2 SYGVQD (reference sequence). In nucleotides, the CDR3 is TGCGCCAGCAGTCATTCAAGCGGACGGGAGACCCAGTACTTC. Protein product: CASSHSSGRETQYF.

The chain couples TRBV7-9 to TRBJ2-7; 8 nucleotides agree with TRBD1. The ends lost 3 bases at V and 4 bases at J; junction bases unmatched: 5. Germline CDR1 reads SEHNR; CDR2 reads FQNEAQ (reference sequence). This CDR3 comprises 14 residues. The DNA of the CDR3 is TGTGCCAGCAGCTTCGACAGGGGAGGTTACGAGCAGTACTTC. Its translation: CASSFDRGGYEQYF.